The present entry profiles one TCR beta chain with its context. Its antigen is unidentified. These data come from a study of cytomegalovirus exposure and HLA in healthy donors. Background on the study: Around 80 million unique TCR sequences came from HLA-typed donors in an early release.

PCR was performed using 60 Vbeta and 13 Jbeta primers. Clones were sequenced by immunoSEQ multiplex PCR, and TCRdb holds only the in-frame ones, with some missing. Among over 200,000 clones, about 80% were seen once, and the ten largest hold more than 0.5%. Points from the study as a whole: An apparent linkage of common viral pathogens to several of the most significant clusters emerged in a later analysis.

Among the donors, all were healthy bone marrow donors. The specimen sequenced was PBMCs. The receptor was isolated from a woman aged 40 to 49 in good health and CMV-seronegative.

The CDR3 coding sequence is TGTGCCAGTAAAGACAGGACGAACACCGGGGAGCTGTTTTTT. The encoded protein is CASKDRTNTGELFF. The rearrangement joins TRBV19 to TRBJ2-2, with D possibly matching TRBD1 (6 bases). Germline loops: CDR1 LNHDA, CDR2 SQIVND (reference sequence). This CDR3 contains 14 residues. Between the trimmed V and J ends, which lost 7 bases and 0 bases, there was a span of 9 bases.